A selection of T cell receptor beta chains follows, all from one sample in a study of OX40 agonist ivuxolimab in advanced cancers. Clones were sequenced by immunoSEQ multiplex PCR, and TCRdb holds only the in-frame ones, with some missing. The data hold 50,000 to 55,000 clones, with roughly four fifths observed a single time. The input for sequencing was CD4+ or CD8+ T cells sorted from blood, taken in a trial of the OX40 agonist ivuxolimab. The receptors derive from an adult with an advanced solid tumor such as melanoma, head and neck, liver or kidney cancer. Each CDR3 is given with its conserved first and last residue. Fields, in order: CDR3 protein, J gene, V gene.

cdr3_aa: CASRDRATNEKLFF
j_call: TRBJ1-4
v_call: TRBV2

cdr3_aa: CASVKTGGNTGELFF
j_call: TRBJ2-2
v_call: TRBV12-5

cdr3_aa: CASSLLGRGDEKLFF
j_call: TRBJ1-4
v_call: TRBV7-9

cdr3_aa: CASSPNQGKGSPLHF
j_call: TRBJ1-6
v_call: TRBV18

cdr3_aa: CASSPWVGPEAFF
j_call: TRBJ1-1
v_call: TRBV9

cdr3_aa: CASSQEGSRHTDTQYF
j_call: TRBJ2-3
v_call: TRBV4-1

cdr3_aa: CASSPTFGQGGYEQYF
j_call: .
v_call: TRBV11-3

cdr3_aa: CASKKGTGRGTTEAFF
j_call: TRBJ1-1
v_call: TRBV19

cdr3_aa: CASSRDRNTGELFF
j_call: TRBJ2-2
v_call: TRBV5-1

cdr3_aa: CASSWRDGGSTEAFF
j_call: TRBJ1-1
v_call: TRBV5-1

cdr3_aa: CASSLPRTGDNTGELFF
j_call: TRBJ2-2
v_call: TRBV7-3

cdr3_aa: CASSPQGLGGEQYF
j_call: TRBJ2-7
v_call: TRBV7-9

cdr3_aa: CASSDSGPYSYEQYF
j_call: TRBJ2-7
v_call: TRBV6-4

cdr3_aa: CASSLSGAQRRRDTQYF
j_call: TRBJ2-3
v_call: TRBV27

cdr3_aa: CASSLEATSDNTQYF
j_call: TRBJ2-3
v_call: TRBV7-2

cdr3_aa: CASSVGGGANYGYTF
j_call: TRBJ1-2
v_call: TRBV2

cdr3_aa: CARSVGNRDRSSGANVLTF
j_call: TRBJ2-6
v_call: TRBV5-3

cdr3_aa: CASSLTVATNEKLFF
j_call: TRBJ1-4
v_call: TRBV2

cdr3_aa: CASTGTSGGPPYF
j_call: TRBJ2-3
v_call: TRBV6-6

cdr3_aa: CASSLDSNNEQFF
j_call: TRBJ2-1
v_call: TRBV7-3

cdr3_aa: CASRDGANTGELFF
j_call: TRBJ2-2
v_call: TRBV6-1

cdr3_aa: CASSSGLYNEQFF
j_call: TRBJ2-1
v_call: TRBV7-9

cdr3_aa: CASSLLGQPNTEAFF
j_call: TRBJ1-1
v_call: TRBV5-6

cdr3_aa: CASSPRTTGPYEQYF
j_call: TRBJ2-7
v_call: TRBV7-8

cdr3_aa: CASRGRGGYGYTF
j_call: TRBJ1-2
v_call: TRBV7-8

cdr3_aa: CASSSRQGNTEAFF
j_call: TRBJ1-1
v_call: TRBV5-1

cdr3_aa: CSATLSRAGSEPQHF
j_call: TRBJ1-5
v_call: TRBV29-1

cdr3_aa: CASSLPGDNQPQHF
j_call: TRBJ1-5
v_call: TRBV28

cdr3_aa: CAISGGRSYGYTF
j_call: TRBJ1-2
v_call: TRBV10-3

cdr3_aa: CASSGIQGESYGYTF
j_call: TRBJ1-2
v_call: TRBV5-1

cdr3_aa: CASSSPGLGGQPQHF
j_call: TRBJ1-5
v_call: TRBV28

cdr3_aa: CASSIVPIQGAAMNTEAFF
j_call: TRBJ1-1
v_call: TRBV19

cdr3_aa: CASSVSGTGGELFF
j_call: TRBJ2-2
v_call: TRBV10-1

cdr3_aa: CASRRLLWDQPQHF
j_call: TRBJ1-5
v_call: TRBV6-5

cdr3_aa: CASSLGGTSGSTDTQYF
j_call: TRBJ2-3
v_call: TRBV5-1

cdr3_aa: CASSVPGRPSGYGYTF
j_call: TRBJ1-2
v_call: TRBV10-1

cdr3_aa: CASRESGGIGNQPQHF
j_call: TRBJ1-5
v_call: TRBV18

cdr3_aa: CASRKTSGHTDTQYF
j_call: TRBJ2-3
v_call: TRBV2

cdr3_aa: CASSAPGTRGYTF
j_call: TRBJ1-2
v_call: TRBV9

cdr3_aa: CASSYLRDGNEQFF
j_call: TRBJ2-1
v_call: TRBV7-9

cdr3_aa: CASSEGASREKLFF
j_call: TRBJ1-4
v_call: TRBV6-1

cdr3_aa: CSEKRDRGGDEQFF
j_call: TRBJ2-1
v_call: TRBV29-1

cdr3_aa: CSVLRGGGTGELFF
j_call: TRBJ2-2
v_call: TRBV29-1

cdr3_aa: CASSLWTGSGNTIYF
j_call: TRBJ1-3
v_call: TRBV28

cdr3_aa: CATSPRGGRETQYF
j_call: TRBJ2-5
v_call: TRBV15

cdr3_aa: CASSLDRGPSSPLHF
j_call: TRBJ1-6
v_call: TRBV7-3

cdr3_aa: CASSPGRGGREEQYF
j_call: TRBJ2-7
v_call: TRBV6-5

cdr3_aa: CASSKGSPDTQYF
j_call: TRBJ2-3
v_call: TRBV9

cdr3_aa: CASSQGWYLDGYTF
j_call: TRBJ1-2
v_call: TRBV14

cdr3_aa: CASRETDNYGYTF
j_call: TRBJ1-2
v_call: TRBV19

cdr3_aa: CASSIGGTSSYNEQFF
j_call: TRBJ2-1
v_call: TRBV19

cdr3_aa: CASSSWLAGLTQYF
j_call: TRBJ2-3
v_call: TRBV5-4

cdr3_aa: CASSPRMRAEAFF
j_call: TRBJ1-1
v_call: TRBV11-2

cdr3_aa: CASREGHHDTGNTIYF
j_call: TRBJ1-3
v_call: TRBV27

cdr3_aa: CASSLGVDYGYTF
j_call: TRBJ1-2
v_call: TRBV5-1